What follows are 2 T cell receptor beta chains derived from one specimen sequenced in a study of response to subunit inactivated influenza vaccine. A single record per CDR3 protein comes from TCRdb applying MiXCR to the RT-PCR reads. The sample has just over 300,000 distinct CDR3 sequences; less than 25% are singletons. This specimen was PBMCs from blood, taken approximately 20 months after vaccination. The receptor source for this set is a man in his fifties or sixties who received an inactivated influenza vaccine.

There are a few counts of this clonotype. The chain joins TRBV7-9 to TRBJ1-1; TRBD1 is a possible D gene (5 bases). This CDR3 is built from 10 residues. V was trimmed by 8 bases and J by 6 bases, leaving 7 bases between them. Germline loops: CDR1 SEHNR, CDR2 FQNEAQ (reference sequence). CDR3 nucleotides: TGTGCCAGCGGGGGGTCTGAAGCTTTCTTT. Translation gives CASGGSEAFF. Full variable domain (outside the CDR3, taken from reference TRBV7-9 and TRBJ1-1): DTGVSQNPRHKITKRGQNVTFRCDPISEHNRLYWYRQTLGQGPEFLTYFQNEAQLEKSRLLSDRFSAERPKGSFSTLEIQRTEQGDSAMYLCASGGSEAFFGQGTRLTVV.

The J gene is TRBJ1-3, the V gene TRBV28; TRBD1 aligns across 8 bases. Trimming cost V 6 bases and J 4 bases; bases outside gene matches: 5. The CDR3 spans 14 residues. Germline assignment: CDR1 MDHEN and CDR2 SYDVKM. CDR3 region: CASSGRDRGNTIYF. The CDR3 DNA is TGTGCCAGCAGCGGTAGGGACAGGGGAAACACCATATATTTT.